The 8 T cell receptor beta chains reported below all come from one sample, sequenced in a study of ipilimumab plus nivolumab after autologous stem cell transplantation. Some clones are missing from TCRdb's copy, which holds only in-frame ones; the method was immunoSEQ multiplex PCR. The sample carries 20,000 to 25,000 clones, roughly 70% recorded once. Material: PBMCs, obtained in a trial of ipilimumab plus nivolumab as post-transplant consolidation. All receptors derive from a male donor with diffuse large B-cell lymphoma.

The CDR3 DNA reads as TGTGCCAGCAGCTTAACGAAGAACACTGAAGCTTTCTTT. This encodes CASSLTKNTEAFF. V is TRBV7-3 and J is TRBJ1-1; D not resolved. The V and J ends lost 0 bases and 1 base respectively, with 3 bases between them. The CDR3 consists of 13 residues. Germline CDR1 SGHTA, CDR2 FQGTGA.

The CDR3 bases are TGTGCCAGCAGTGAAGCTGGGACGGGCAATGAGCAGTTCTTC. As protein: CASSEAGTGNEQFF. The J gene is TRBJ2-1, the V gene TRBV6-1, with D possibly being TRBD1 or TRBD2 (5 bases each). The CDR3 is 14 residues long. V lost 0 bases, J lost 6 bases, and 9 bases lay in between. CDR1 MNHNS and CDR2 SASEGT come from the germline V gene.

This clone occurred a few times. The chain employs TRBV5-4 and TRBJ2-5, with 10 bases aligning to TRBD1. After removal of 5 bases from V and 5 bases from J, the junction contained 9 bases not matched to a gene. The CDR3 covers 15 residues. Germline loops: CDR1 SGHNT, CDR2 YYREEE (reference sequence). CDR3 sequence reads: CASRGQGNLAETQYF. The CDR3 DNA follows: TGTGCCAGCAGGGGACAGGGGAATCTTGCGGAGACCCAGTACTTC.

The V and J genes are TRBV29-1 and TRBJ2-5; TRBD2 matches at 7 bases. V gave up 2 bases and J gave up 5 bases; unmatched junction bases: 14. Germline V lookup: CDR1 SQVTM, CDR2 ANQGSEA. The CDR3 sequence is 16 residues long. CDR3: CSVERLADRDRETQYF. The CDR3 bases are TGCAGCGTTGAACGGCTAGCGGACCGGGATAGGGAGACCCAGTACTTC. The full variable domain, its missing parts supplied by reference TRBV29-1 and TRBJ2-5, is SAVISQKPSRDICQRGTSLTIQCQVDSQVTMMFWYRQQPGQSLTLIATANQGSEATYESGFVIDKFPISRPNLTFSTLTVSNMSPEDSSIYLCSVERLADRDRETQYFGPGTRLLVL.

The chain joins TRBV6-5 to TRBJ2-7; 11 nucleotides line up with TRBD1. Germline values: CDR1 MNHEY, CDR2 SVGAGI. The CDR3 length is 14 residues. Trimming at V came to 6 bases and at J to 4 bases, leaving 5 bases not matched to a gene. The CDR3 region is CASRRTGGVYEQYF. CDR3 sequence (DNA): TGTGCCAGCAGACGGACAGGGGGCGTTTACGAGCAGTACTTC.

The table lists this clone with a count of one. This sequence joins TRBV19 and TRBJ1-2, with TRBD1 matching 10 bases. The V segment lost 4 bases and the J segment 2 bases; nucleotides outside the gene matches: 7. The CDR3 contains 16 residues. Germline CDR1 reads LNHDA; CDR2 reads SQIVND (reference sequence). This chain's CDR3 is CASSSTGGQGNYGYTF. DNA of the CDR3: TGTGCCAGTAGTAGCACCGGGGGACAGGGGAACTATGGCTACACCTTC. The full variable domain, rest sourced from reference TRBV19 and TRBJ1-2, is DGGITQSPKYLFRKEGQNVTLSCEQNLNHDAMYWYRQDPGQGLRLIYYSQIVNDFQKGDIAEGYSVSREKKESFPLTVTSAQKNPTAFYLCASSSTGGQGNYGYTFGSGTRLTVV.

The chain uses TRBV9 and TRBJ2-3, with 9 bases fitting TRBD2. The junction had 5 bases not matched to a gene; V was cut back by 2 bases and J by 4 bases. Germline values: CDR1 SGDLS, CDR2 YYNGEE. This CDR3 contains 15 residues. The CDR3 loop reads CASSVSGGFSDTQYF. In nucleotides, the CDR3 is TGTGCCAGCAGCGTTAGCGGGGGATTTTCAGATACGCAGTATTTT.

DNA for the CDR3: TGTGCCAGCAGTGGTACCTACCCCCAGCATTTT. This translates into CASSGTYPQHF. This rearrangement joins TRBV6-1 to TRBJ1-5; the D is unclear. The germline CDR1 and CDR2 sequences are MNHNS and SASEGT. V lost 4 bases, J lost 10 bases, and 8 bases lay in between. The CDR3 consists of 11 residues.